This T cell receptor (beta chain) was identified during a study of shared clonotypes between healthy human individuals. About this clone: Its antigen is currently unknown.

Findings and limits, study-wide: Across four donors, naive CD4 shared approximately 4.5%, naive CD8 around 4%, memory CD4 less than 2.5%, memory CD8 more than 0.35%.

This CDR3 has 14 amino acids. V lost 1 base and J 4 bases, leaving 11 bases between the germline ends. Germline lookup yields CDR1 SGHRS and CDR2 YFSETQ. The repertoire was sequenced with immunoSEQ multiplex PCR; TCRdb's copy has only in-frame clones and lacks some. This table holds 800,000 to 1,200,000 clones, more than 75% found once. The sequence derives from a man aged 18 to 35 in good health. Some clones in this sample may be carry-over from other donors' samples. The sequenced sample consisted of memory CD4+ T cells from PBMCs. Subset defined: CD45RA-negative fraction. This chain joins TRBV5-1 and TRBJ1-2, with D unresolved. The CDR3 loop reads CASSLSTEPYGYTF. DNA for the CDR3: TGCGCCAGCAGCTTGAGTACCGAGCCCTATGGCTACACCTTC.